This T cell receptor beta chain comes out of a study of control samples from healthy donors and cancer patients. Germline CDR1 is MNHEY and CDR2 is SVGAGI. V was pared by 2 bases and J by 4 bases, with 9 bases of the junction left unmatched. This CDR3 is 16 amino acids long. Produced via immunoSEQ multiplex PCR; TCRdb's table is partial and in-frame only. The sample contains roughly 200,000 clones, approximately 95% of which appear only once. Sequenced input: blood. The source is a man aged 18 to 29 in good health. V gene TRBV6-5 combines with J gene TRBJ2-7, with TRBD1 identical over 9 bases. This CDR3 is CASSYQGDRVIYEQYF. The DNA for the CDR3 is TGTGCCAGCAGTTACCAGGGGGACAGGGTTATTTACGAGCAGTACTTC.